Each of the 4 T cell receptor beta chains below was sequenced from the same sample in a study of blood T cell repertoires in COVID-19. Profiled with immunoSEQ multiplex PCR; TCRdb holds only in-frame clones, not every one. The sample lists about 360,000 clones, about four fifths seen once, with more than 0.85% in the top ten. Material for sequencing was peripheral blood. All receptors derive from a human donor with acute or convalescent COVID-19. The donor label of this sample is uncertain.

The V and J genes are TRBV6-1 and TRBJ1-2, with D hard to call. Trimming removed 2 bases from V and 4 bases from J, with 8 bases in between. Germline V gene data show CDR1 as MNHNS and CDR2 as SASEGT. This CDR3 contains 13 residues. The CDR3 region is CASSELNFYGYTF. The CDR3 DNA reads TGTGCCAGCAGTGAACTGAACTTCTATGGCTACACCTTC.

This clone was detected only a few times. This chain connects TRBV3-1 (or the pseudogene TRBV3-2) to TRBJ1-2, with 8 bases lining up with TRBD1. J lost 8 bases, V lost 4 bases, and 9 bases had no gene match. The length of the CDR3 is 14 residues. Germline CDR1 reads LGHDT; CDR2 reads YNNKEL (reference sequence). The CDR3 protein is CASSLGTGSSGYTF. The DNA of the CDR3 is TGTGCCAGCAGCCTAGGGACAGGCTCGTCCGGCTACACCTTC.

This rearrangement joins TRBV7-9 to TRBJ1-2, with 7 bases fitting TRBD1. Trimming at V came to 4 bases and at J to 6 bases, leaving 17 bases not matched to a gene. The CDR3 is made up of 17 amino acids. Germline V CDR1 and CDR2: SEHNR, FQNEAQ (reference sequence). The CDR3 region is CASSSRDSAIWADGYTF. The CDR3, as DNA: TGTGCCAGCAGCTCCCGGGACAGCGCGATATGGGCGGATGGCTACACCTTC.

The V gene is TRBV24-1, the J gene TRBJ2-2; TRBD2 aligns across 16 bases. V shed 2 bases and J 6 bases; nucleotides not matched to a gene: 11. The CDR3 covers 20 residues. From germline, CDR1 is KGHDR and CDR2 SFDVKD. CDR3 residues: CATSDSPGLAGGPSAGELFF. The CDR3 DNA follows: TGTGCCACCAGTGATTCCCCGGGACTAGCGGGAGGGCCTAGTGCCGGGGAGCTGTTTTTT.